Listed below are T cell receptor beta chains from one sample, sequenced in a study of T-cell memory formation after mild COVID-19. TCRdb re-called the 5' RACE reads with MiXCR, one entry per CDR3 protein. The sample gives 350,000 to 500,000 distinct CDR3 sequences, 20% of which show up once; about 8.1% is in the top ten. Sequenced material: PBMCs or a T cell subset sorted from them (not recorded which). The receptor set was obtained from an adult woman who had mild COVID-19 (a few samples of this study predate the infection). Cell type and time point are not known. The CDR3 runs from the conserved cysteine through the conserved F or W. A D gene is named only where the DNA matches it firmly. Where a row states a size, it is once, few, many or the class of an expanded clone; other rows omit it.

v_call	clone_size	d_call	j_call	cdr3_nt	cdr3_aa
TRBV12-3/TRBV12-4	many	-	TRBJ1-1	TGTGCCAGCAGTTTCCAGGGAGGCACTGAAGCTTTCTTT	CASSFQGGTEAFF
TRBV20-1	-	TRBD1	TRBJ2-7	TGCAGTGCTAGAGATGGGGACAGGGGTGCCGACGAGCAGTACTTC	CSARDGDRGADEQYF
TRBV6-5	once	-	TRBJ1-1	TGTGCCACCGGGGAGGGGAGGGCTTTCTTT	CATGEGRAFF
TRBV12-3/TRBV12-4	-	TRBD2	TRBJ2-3	TGTGCCAGCAGGCCAGGGGGACTAGCGGGAGTCAATACGCAGTATTTT	CASRPGGLAGVNTQYF
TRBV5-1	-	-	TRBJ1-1	TGCGCCAGCAGCTTGGGATCCGTTCGACGGTTGAACACTGAAGCTTTCTTT	CASSLGSVRRLNTEAFF
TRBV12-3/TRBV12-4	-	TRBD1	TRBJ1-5	TGTGCCAGCAGCCCAGGGACAGGGCTAGAGCAGCCCCAGCATTTT	CASSPGTGLEQPQHF
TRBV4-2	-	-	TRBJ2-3	TGTGCCAGCAGCCCTATATGGTCACCCACAGATACGCAGTATTTT	CASSPIWSPTDTQYF
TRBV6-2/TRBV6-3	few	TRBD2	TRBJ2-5	TGTGCCAGCAGTTCAGATACCGGGACTAGCGGGGGGGCGGAGACCCAGTACTTC	CASSSDTGTSGGAETQYF
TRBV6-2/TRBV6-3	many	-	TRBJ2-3	TGTGCCAGCAGTTACGGACCGGGACCAGATACGCAGTATTTT	CASSYGPGPDTQYF
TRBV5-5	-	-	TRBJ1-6	TGTGCCAGCAGCTCTCCACAGGGCCCCGCCTTGTTGAATTCACCCCTCCACTTT	CASSSPQGPALLNSPLHF
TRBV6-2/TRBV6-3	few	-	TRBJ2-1	TGTGCCAGCAGTGCTACAGCGAGTCCCTACAATGAGCAGTTCTTC	CASSATASPYNEQFF
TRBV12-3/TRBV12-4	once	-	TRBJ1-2	TGTGCCAGCAGCCCCCGGGCCGATGGTTATGGCTACACCTTC	CASSPRADGYGYTF
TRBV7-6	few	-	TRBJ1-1	TGTGCCAGCAGCTCTCCGTCGGGATTGGGCACTGAAGCTTTCTTT	CASSSPSGLGTEAFF
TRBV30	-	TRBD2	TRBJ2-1	TGTGCCTGGAGTGCGGACGGCGGGAGTTCTAATGAGCAGTTCTTC	CAWSADGGSSNEQFF
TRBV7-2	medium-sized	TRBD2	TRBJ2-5	TGTGCCAGCAGCTACGGGACTAGCCGAGAGACCCAGTACTTC	CASSYGTSRETQYF
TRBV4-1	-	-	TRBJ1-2	TGCGCCAGCAGCCAAGATAGGGTCGGGGGTAGCTACACCTTC	CASSQDRVGGSYTF
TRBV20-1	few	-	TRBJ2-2	TGCAGTGCTAGAGGGTACACCGGGGAGCTGTTTTTT	CSARGYTGELFF
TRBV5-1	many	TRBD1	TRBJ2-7	TGCGCCAGCAGCTCGCGCGGACAGGCTTCCTCCTACGAGCAGTACTTC	CASSSRGQASSYEQYF
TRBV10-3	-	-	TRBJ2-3	TGTGCCATCGGGAGGTCAGATACGCAGTATTTT	CAIGRSDTQYF
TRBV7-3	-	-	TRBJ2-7	TGTGCCAGCAGCCTAGATCAAATGGGCGAGCAGTACTTC	CASSLDQMGEQYF
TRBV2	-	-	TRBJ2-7	TGTGCCAGCAGTCAGCACCCAGGAGCCGAGCAGTACTTC	CASSQHPGAEQYF
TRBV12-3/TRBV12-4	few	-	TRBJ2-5	TGTGCCAGCAGCCGCTGGGAAGAGACCCAGTACTTC	CASSRWEETQYF
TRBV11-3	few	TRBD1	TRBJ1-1	TGTGCCAGCAGCTACAGGGGTAAGGAAGCTTTCTTT	CASSYRGKEAFF
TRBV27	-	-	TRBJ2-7	TGTGCCAGCAGTTTAAGACCTACCTACGAGCAGTACTTC	CASSLRPTYEQYF
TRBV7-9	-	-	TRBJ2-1	TGTGCCAGCAGCTTAGGAAGTGAATCTGAGCAGTTCTTC	CASSLGSESEQFF
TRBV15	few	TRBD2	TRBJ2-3	TGTGCCACCAGCACCCACGCGCCCCTAGCGGGAGTGGATACAGATACGCAGTATTTT	CATSTHAPLAGVDTDTQYF
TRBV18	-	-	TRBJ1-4	TGTGCCAGCTCACCGGGGTTTAATGAAAAACTGTTTTTT	CASSPGFNEKLFF
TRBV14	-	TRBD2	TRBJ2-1	TGTGCCAGCAGCCAACCGGGACTAGCTACCGATGAGCAGTTCTTC	CASSQPGLATDEQFF
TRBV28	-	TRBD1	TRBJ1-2	TGTGCCAGCAGTGAGGGACAGGGGAATGGCTACACCTTC	CASSEGQGNGYTF
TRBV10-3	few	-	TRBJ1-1	TGTGCCATACATGGGGTGAACACTGAAGCTTTCTTT	CAIHGVNTEAFF
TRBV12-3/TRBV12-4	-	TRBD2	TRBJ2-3	TGTGCCAGCAGACCCGGGGGGGCATACGCAGATACGCAGTATTTT	CASRPGGAYADTQYF
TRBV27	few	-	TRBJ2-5	TGTGCCAGTTGTAGGGGTTTTGGAGAGACCCAGTACTTC	CASCRGFGETQYF
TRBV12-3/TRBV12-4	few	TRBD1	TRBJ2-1	TGTGCCAGCAGCCCTAGGACAGGGTATACATACAATGAGCAGTTCTTC	CASSPRTGYTYNEQFF
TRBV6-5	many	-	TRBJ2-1	TGTGCCAGCCGAGGAGCTAGCGCGGGTGAGCAGTTCTTC	CASRGASAGEQFF
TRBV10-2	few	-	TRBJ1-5	TGCGCCAGCAGTGATGGTGGGTATAGCAATCAGCCCCAGCATTTT	CASSDGGYSNQPQHF
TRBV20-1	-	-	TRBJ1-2	TGCAGTGCTAGAGGGCAGGGAGAGTTCTATGGCTACACCTTC	CSARGQGEFYGYTF
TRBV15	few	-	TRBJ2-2	TGTGCCACCAGCAGAGAAGTCGAGTTCGGGGAGCTGTTTTTT	CATSREVEFGELFF
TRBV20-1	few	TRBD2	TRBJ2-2	TGCAGTGCTAGAGGGACTAGCGGGATTAACGGGGAGCTGTTTTTT	CSARGTSGINGELFF
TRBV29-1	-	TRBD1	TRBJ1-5	TGCAGCGCCCGGGACAGGGGATACAATCAGCCCCAGCATTTT	CSARDRGYNQPQHF
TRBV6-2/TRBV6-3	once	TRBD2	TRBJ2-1	TGTGCCAGCAGTAATACGGGAGGGTTAAATGAGCAGTTCTTC	CASSNTGGLNEQFF